The present T cell receptor beta chain was sequenced within a study of blood T cells in healthy people across ages. Findings and caveats of the study: Samples with more naive T cells showed higher observed beta diversity.

Next came a second PCR, run for about 6 to 11 cycles, which used a sample-barcoded 5' primer along with a J-beta primer mix. Sequencing of every sample gave 2.5 million or more CDR3-containing paired-end reads. Each CDR3 protein gets one entry after TCRdb re-called the 5' RACE reads with MiXCR. The sample records roughly 860,000 distinct CDR3 sequences, 62% being singletons. Donors were systemically healthy Caucasian individuals from Russia aged 6 to 90 years. Worth noting for this clonotype: Its specificity is unknown.

Trimming pared 7 bases from V and 7 bases from J, leaving 20 bases between. This CDR3 contains 14 residues. In germline, CDR1 is LNHNV, CDR2 YYDKDF (reference sequence). The rearrangement joins TRBV15 to TRBJ2-7, with a tentative D call TRBD1 (6 bases). The clonotype comes from a man between 25 and 39 years old in good health. The source material was blood. The CDR3 DNA reads as TGTGCCACCATGAGTCGGACAGTTTACAATGAGCAGTACTTC. Its translation is CATMSRTVYNEQYF. Combining the CDR3 with reference TRBV15 and TRBJ2-7 gives the whole variable domain DAMVIQNPRYQVTQFGKPVTLSCSQTLNHNVMYWYQQKSSQAPKLLFHYYDKDFNNEADTPDNFQSRRPNTSFCFLDIRSPGLGDTAMYLCATMSRTVYNEQYFGPGTRLTVT.